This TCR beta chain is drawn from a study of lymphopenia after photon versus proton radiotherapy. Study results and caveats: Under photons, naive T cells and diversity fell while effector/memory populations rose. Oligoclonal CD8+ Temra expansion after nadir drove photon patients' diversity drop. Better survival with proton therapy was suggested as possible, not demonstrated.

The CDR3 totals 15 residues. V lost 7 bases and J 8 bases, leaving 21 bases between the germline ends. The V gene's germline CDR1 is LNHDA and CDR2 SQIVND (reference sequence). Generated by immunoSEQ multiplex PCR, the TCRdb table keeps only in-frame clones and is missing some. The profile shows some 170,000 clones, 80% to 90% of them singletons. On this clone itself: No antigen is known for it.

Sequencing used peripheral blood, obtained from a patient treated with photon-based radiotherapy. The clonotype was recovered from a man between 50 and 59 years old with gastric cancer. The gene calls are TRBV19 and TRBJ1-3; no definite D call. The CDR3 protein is CASTSTRTGGDTIYF. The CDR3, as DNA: TGTGCCAGTACCTCGACACGGACGGGCGGGGACACCATATATTTT. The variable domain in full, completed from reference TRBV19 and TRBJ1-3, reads DGGITQSPKYLFRKEGQNVTLSCEQNLNHDAMYWYRQDPGQGLRLIYYSQIVNDFQKGDIAEGYSVSREKKESFPLTVTSAQKNPTAFYLCASTSTRTGGDTIYFGEGSWLTVV.